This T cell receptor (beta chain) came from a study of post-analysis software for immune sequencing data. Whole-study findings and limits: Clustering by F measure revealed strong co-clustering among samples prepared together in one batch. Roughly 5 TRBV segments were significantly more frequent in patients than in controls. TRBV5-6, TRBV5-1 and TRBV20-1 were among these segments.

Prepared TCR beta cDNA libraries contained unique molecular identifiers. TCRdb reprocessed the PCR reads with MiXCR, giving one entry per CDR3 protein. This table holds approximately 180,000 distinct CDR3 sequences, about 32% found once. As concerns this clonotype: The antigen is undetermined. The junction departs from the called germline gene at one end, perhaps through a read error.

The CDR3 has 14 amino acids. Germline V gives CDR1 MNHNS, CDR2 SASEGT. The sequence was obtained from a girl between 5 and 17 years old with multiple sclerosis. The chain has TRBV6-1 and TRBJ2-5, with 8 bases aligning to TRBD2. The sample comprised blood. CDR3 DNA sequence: TGTGTCAGCAGTGGAAGACTAGCGAGGGGGACCCAGTACTTC. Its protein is CVSSGRLARGTQYF.